This T cell receptor beta chain was documented in a study of beta chain features in type 1 diabetes. Across the whole study: What patients shared with healthy donors was a similar profile of age, gender and cell yields.

The isolated RNA, all of it, was reverse transcribed, so expressed TCRB transcripts were what got sequenced. Sequencing used immunoSEQ multiplex PCR; TCRdb keeps in-frame clones, though not all of them. The sample includes 200,000 to 250,000 clones, approximately 11% of them seen just once. Naive, central memory, regulatory and stem cell-like memory cells within the CD4+ compartment were sorted using CD45RO/CCR7/CD25/CD127/CD95/CD27. Germline CDR1 reads SQVTM; CDR2 reads ANQGSEA. CDR3 size: 14 residues. V dropped 6 bases and J dropped 1; count of bases not matched to a gene: 6. J is TRBJ2-7 and V is TRBV29-1; 10 bases align to TRBD2. What was sequenced was central memory CD4+ T cells from blood. The receptor was isolated from a man aged 18 to 35 in good health. This CDR3 is CSVTLAGLSYEQYF. The CDR3 DNA reads TGCAGCGTCACACTAGCGGGGCTTTCCTACGAGCAGTACTTC.